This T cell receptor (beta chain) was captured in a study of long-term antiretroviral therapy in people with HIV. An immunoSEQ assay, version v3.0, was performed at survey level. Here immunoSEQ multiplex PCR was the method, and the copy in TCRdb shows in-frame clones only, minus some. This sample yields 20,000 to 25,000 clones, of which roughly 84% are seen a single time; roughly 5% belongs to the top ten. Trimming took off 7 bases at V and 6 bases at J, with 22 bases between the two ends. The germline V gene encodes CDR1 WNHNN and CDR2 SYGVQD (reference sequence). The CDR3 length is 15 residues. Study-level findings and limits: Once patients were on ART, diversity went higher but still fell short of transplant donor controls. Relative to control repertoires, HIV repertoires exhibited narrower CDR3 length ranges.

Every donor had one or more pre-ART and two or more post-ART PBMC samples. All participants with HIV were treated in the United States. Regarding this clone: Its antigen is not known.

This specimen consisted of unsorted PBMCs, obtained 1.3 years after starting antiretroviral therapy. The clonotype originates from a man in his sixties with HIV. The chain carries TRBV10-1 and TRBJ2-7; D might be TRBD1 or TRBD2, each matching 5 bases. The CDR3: CASTLRHGTGGEQYF. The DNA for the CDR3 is TGCGCCAGCACCCTTCGGCACGGGACGGGCGGCGAGCAGTACTTC.